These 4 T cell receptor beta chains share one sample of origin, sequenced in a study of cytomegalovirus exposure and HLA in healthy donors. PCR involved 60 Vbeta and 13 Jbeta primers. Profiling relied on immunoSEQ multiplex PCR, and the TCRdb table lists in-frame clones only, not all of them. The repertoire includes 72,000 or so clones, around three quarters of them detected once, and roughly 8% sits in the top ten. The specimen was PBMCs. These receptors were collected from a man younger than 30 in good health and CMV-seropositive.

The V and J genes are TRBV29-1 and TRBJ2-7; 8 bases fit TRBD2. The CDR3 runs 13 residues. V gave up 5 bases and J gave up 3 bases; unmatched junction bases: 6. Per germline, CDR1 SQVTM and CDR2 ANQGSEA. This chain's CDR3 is CSVPGGDRYEQYF. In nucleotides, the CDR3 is TGCAGCGTTCCCGGGGGGGACCGCTACGAGCAGTACTTC.

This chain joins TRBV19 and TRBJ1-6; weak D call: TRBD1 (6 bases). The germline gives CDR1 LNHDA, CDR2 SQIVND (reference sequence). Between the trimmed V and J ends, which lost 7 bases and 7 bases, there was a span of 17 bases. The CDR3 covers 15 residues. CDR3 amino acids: CASIPSGTTNSPLHF. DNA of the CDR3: TGTGCCAGTATTCCGTCCGGGACAACCAATTCACCCCTCCACTTT.

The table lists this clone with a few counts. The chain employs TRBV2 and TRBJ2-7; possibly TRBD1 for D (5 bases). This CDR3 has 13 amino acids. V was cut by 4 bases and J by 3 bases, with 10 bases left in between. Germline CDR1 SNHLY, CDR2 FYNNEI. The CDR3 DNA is TGTGCCAGCAGTGGGGGCCGGTACTACGAGCAGTACTTC. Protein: CASSGGRYYEQYF. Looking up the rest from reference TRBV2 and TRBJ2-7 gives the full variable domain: EPEVTQTPSHQVTQMGQEVILRCVPISNHLYFYWYRQILGQKVEFLVSFYNNEISEKSEIFDDQFSVERPDGSNFTLKIRSTKLEDSAMYFCASSGGRYYEQYFGPGTRLTVT.

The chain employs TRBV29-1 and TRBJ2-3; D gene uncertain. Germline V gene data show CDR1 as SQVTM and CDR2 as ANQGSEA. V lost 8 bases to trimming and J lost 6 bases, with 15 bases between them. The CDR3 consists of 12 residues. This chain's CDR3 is CSLITTSDTQYF. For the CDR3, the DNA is TGCAGCCTTATAACCACTTCTGATACGCAGTATTTT.